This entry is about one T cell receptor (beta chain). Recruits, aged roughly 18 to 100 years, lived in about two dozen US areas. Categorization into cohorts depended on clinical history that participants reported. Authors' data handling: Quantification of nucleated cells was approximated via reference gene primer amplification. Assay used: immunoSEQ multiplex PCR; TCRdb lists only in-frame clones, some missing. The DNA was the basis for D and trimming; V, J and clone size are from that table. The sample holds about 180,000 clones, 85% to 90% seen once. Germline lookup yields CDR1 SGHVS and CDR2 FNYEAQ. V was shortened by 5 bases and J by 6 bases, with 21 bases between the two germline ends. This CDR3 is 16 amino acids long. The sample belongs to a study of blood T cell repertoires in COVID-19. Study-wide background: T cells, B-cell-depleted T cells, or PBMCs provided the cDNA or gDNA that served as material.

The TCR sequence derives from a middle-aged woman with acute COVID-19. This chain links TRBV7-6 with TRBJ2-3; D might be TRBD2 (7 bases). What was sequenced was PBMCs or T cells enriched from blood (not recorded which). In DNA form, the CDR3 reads TGTGCCAGCAGCCGGAATTCTATGGGGGGGGCCGATACGCAGTATTTT. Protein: CASSRNSMGGADTQYF.